The 5 T cell receptor beta chains reported below all come from one sample, sequenced in a study of blood T cell repertoires in COVID-19. Profiling relied on immunoSEQ multiplex PCR, and the TCRdb table lists in-frame clones only, not all of them. The sample holds around 400,000 clones; more than 85% are singletons and the top ten take about 0.86%. The sequencing sample was made of PBMCs or T cells enriched from blood (not recorded which). Receptors originate from a woman in her 40s who had been exposed to COVID-19.

This sequence joins TRBV9 and TRBJ2-6; D remains unclear. The ends were cut back, 3 bases at V and 2 bases at J, with 6 bases in the middle. Germline V lookup: CDR1 SGDLS, CDR2 YYNGEE. The CDR3 is made up of 14 amino acids. This CDR3 reads CASSANTGANVLTF. The CDR3 nucleotides read TGTGCCAGCAGCGCTAATACTGGGGCCAACGTCCTGACTTTC. The complete variable domain, with remaining parts taken from reference TRBV9 and TRBJ2-6, reads DSGVTQTPKHLITATGQRVTLRCSPRSGDLSVYWYQQSLDQGLQFLIQYYNGEERAKGNILERFSAQQFPDLHSELNLSSLELGDSALYFCASSANTGANVLTFGAGSRLTVL.

The gene calls are TRBV19 and TRBJ2-1; TRBD2 is a possible D gene (6 bases). The CDR3 spans 14 residues. Trimming cost V 10 bases and J 6 bases, with 19 bases left between them. Germline values: CDR1 LNHDA, CDR2 SQIVND (reference sequence). In DNA form, the CDR3 reads TGTGCCAACCCTAATCGGGGACTGTTCAATGAGCAGTTCTTC. Translated, it gives CANPNRGLFNEQFF.

J is TRBJ1-5 and V is TRBV19; D is undetermined. V was shortened by 3 bases and J by 1 base, with 7 bases between the two germline ends. The germline V gene has CDR1 LNHDA and CDR2 SQIVND (reference sequence). This CDR3 is built from 14 residues. The DNA of the CDR3 is TGTGCCAGTAGTATTACAGAGAGCAATCAGCCCCAGCATTTT. As protein: CASSITESNQPQHF.

The chain couples TRBV11-3 to TRBJ1-2; D is unclear. Germline V CDR1 and CDR2: SGHNT, YENEEA. Trimming took 1 base from V and 1 from J, leaving 4 bases between them. This CDR3 is 13 amino acids long. CDR3 nucleotides: TGTGCCAGCAGCTTAGGGAGTAACTATGGCTACACCTTC. Translation gives CASSLGSNYGYTF.

This clone was counted a few times. The chain couples TRBV18 to TRBJ1-2, with 7 bases identical to TRBD1. The CDR3 spans 15 residues. The trim removed 3 bases at V and 7 bases at J, leaving 11 bases unmatched. In germline, CDR1 is KGHSH, CDR2 LQKENI. CDR3 loop: CASSPDLQGRLGYTF. CDR3 bases: TGTGCCAGCTCACCCGACCTACAGGGGCGCCTTGGCTACACCTTC.